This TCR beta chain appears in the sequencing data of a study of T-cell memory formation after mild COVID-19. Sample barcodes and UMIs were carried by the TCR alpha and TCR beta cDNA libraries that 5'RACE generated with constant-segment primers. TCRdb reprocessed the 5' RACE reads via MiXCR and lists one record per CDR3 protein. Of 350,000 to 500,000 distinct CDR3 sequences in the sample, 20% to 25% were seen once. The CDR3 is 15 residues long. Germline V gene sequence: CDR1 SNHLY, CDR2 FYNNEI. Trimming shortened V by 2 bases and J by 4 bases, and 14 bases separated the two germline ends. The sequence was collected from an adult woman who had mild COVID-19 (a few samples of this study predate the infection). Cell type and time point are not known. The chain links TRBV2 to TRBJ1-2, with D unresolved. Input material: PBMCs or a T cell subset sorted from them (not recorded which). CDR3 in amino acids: CASSERIRGGYGYTF. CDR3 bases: TGTGCCAGCAGTGAAAGGATTCGGGGTGGCTATGGCTACACCTTC.